These 31 T cell receptor beta chains share one sample of origin, sequenced in a study of cytomegalovirus exposure and HLA in healthy donors. The PCR was carried out with 60 Vbeta primers and 13 Jbeta primers. Assay used: immunoSEQ multiplex PCR; TCRdb lists only in-frame clones, some missing. The table lists some 200,000 clones, roughly 80% of them singletons. The sequencing input was PBMCs. These receptors were collected from a girl aged 2-10 years in good health and CMV-seronegative.

This clone was picked up a small number of times. The gene calls are TRBV4-1 and TRBJ2-3; 10 nucleotides line up with TRBD2. The CDR3 extends over 16 amino acids. In germline, CDR1 is MGHRA, CDR2 YSYEKL. The V segment lost 0 bases and the J segment 6 bases; nucleotides outside the gene matches: 6. This chain's CDR3 is CASSQDSSGSPDTQYF. The CDR3 DNA is TGCGCCAGCAGCCAAGATTCTAGCGGGAGCCCCGATACGCAGTATTTT.

CDR3 sequence (DNA): TGTGCCAGCAGTTCACGAGGGCCAGTGAGCACAGATACGCAGTATTTT. Its translation: CASSSRGPVSTDTQYF. The genes are TRBV6-5 and TRBJ2-3, with D possibly being TRBD2 (5 bases). Germline CDR1 reads MNHEY; CDR2 reads SVGAGI. The germline V and J ends were trimmed by 4 bases and 0 bases, with 14 bases remaining between them. The CDR3 length is 16 residues.

This chain joins TRBV14 and TRBJ1-2, with TRBD1 identical over 9 bases. Germline lookup yields CDR1 SGHDN and CDR2 FVKESK. The CDR3 is 14 amino acids. Trimming removed 4 bases from V and 4 bases from J; junction bases left unmatched: 4. The CDR3 DNA follows: TGTGCCAGCAGCCGGGACAGGGCCTTCTATGGCTACACCTTC. Amino acids: CASSRDRAFYGYTF.

The chain couples TRBV9 to TRBJ2-3; TRBD2 matches at 13 bases. Germline V CDR1 and CDR2: SGDLS, YYNGEE. The CDR3 contains 16 residues. The junction had 6 bases not matched to a gene; V was cut back by 4 bases and J by 4 bases. CDR3 DNA: TGTGCCAGCAGCAAAATCGGACTAGCGGGGGCAGATACGCAGTATTTT. It translates to CASSKIGLAGADTQYF.

This clone was detected a few times. The rearrangement joins TRBV7-9 to TRBJ1-6; D is unresolved. This CDR3 contains 14 residues. Trimming shortened V by 5 bases and J by 7 bases, and 12 bases separated the two germline ends. Germline CDR1 and CDR2: SEHNR and FQNEAQ (reference sequence). DNA for the CDR3: TGTGCCAGCAGCCCAGACTGGAGGAATTCACCCCTCCACTTT. It encodes CASSPDWRNSPLHF. Using reference TRBV7-9 and TRBJ1-6 for the parts outside the CDR3, the full variable domain is DTGVSQNPRHKITKRGQNVTFRCDPISEHNRLYWYRQTLGQGPEFLTYFQNEAQLEKSRLLSDRFSAERPKGSFSTLEIQRTEQGDSAMYLCASSPDWRNSPLHFGNGTRLTVT.

This clone was detected once. The chain employs TRBV2 and TRBJ1-3, with D possibly matching TRBD1 (5 bases). CDR1 and CDR2 (germline): SNHLY, FYNNEI. The CDR3 has 15 residues. Trimming took off 1 base at V and 2 bases at J, with 9 bases between the two ends. This CDR3 is CASSEVGLAGNTIYF. Here the CDR3 DNA reads TGTGCCAGCAGTGAAGTGGGGCTCGCTGGAAACACCATATATTTT.

The CDR3, as DNA: TGTGCCAGCCGACAGGCGTGCTCTGGGGCCAACGTCCTGACTTTC. This gives the protein CASRQACSGANVLTF. The chain joins TRBV21-1 to TRBJ2-6; the listed D gene, TRBD1, was not tested against the DNA. TRBV21-1 is a recognized pseudogene. This CDR3 is built from 15 residues.

The chain has TRBV2 and TRBJ2-2; D perhaps matches TRBD1 (6 bases). Germline CDR1 SNHLY, CDR2 FYNNEI. The V end was cut by 7 bases, the J end by 5 bases, with 17 bases between. The CDR3 contains 15 residues. The CDR3 nucleotides are TGTGCCAGCACCTCAAGGGGGTTTGGAACCGGGGAGCTGTTTTTT. Translating it yields CASTSRGFGTGELFF.

The chain links TRBV7-9 to TRBJ2-5, with D maybe TRBD1 (6 bases). The germline V gene encodes CDR1 SEHNR and CDR2 FQNEAQ (reference sequence). Trimming took off 5 bases at V and 0 bases at J, with 16 bases between the two ends. CDR3 size: 16 residues. In DNA form, the CDR3 reads TGTGCCAGCAGCCTGGGACACGCACAGTACCAAGAGACCCAGTACTTC. Its translation is CASSLGHAQYQETQYF.

V gene TRBV4-2 combines with J gene TRBJ2-1; the match to TRBD2 covers 9 bases. CDR3 length: 16 amino acids. CDR1 and CDR2 (germline): LGHNA, YNFKEQ. Trimming removed 3 bases from V and 6 bases from J; junction bases left unmatched: 9. The CDR3 loop is CASSQDLAGRGNEQFF. CDR3 coding DNA: TGTGCCAGCAGCCAGGATCTAGCGGGAAGAGGCAATGAGCAGTTCTTC.

This chain connects TRBV7-9 to TRBJ2-7; D uncertain. The V gene lost 5 bases and the J gene lost 0 bases, with 14 bases spanning the gap. The CDR3 loop spans 15 amino acids. CDR1 and CDR2 (germline): SEHNR, FQNEAQ (reference sequence). This CDR3 reads CASSKRLTASYEQYF. In DNA form, the CDR3 reads TGTGCCAGCAGCAAACGTCTTACTGCCTCCTACGAGCAGTACTTC.

The gene calls are TRBV6-4 and TRBJ1-2; TRBD1 agrees at 11 bases. This CDR3 has 16 amino acids. Germline V CDR1 and CDR2: MRHNA, SNTAGT. The junction had 13 bases not matched to a gene; V was cut back by 6 bases and J by 7 bases. Here the CDR3 reads CASSARTGGRMAGYTF. CDR3 nucleotides: TGTGCCAGCAGCGCTCGGACAGGGGGCAGAATGGCTGGCTACACCTTC.

The chain uses TRBV19 and TRBJ1-3; D ambiguous. V was trimmed by 7 bases and J by 0 bases, leaving 13 bases between them. This CDR3 is built from 15 residues. Germline assignment: CDR1 LNHDA and CDR2 SQIVND (reference sequence). The CDR3 nucleotides are TGTGCCAGTAAGAGGAGGCAGCTCTCTGGAAACACCATATATTTT. Translated, it gives CASKRRQLSGNTIYF.

V is TRBV6-1 and J is TRBJ1-3; D unresolved. The CDR3 loop spans 14 amino acids. In germline, CDR1 is MNHNS, CDR2 SASEGT. V lost 2 bases, J lost 2 bases, and 7 bases lay in between. The CDR3 DNA reads as TGTGCCAGCAGTGAACCAGGAACTGGAAACACCATATATTTT. Residues: CASSEPGTGNTIYF.

For this clone: Other DNA sequences in this specimen translate into the identical CDR3. The gene calls are TRBV6-5 and TRBJ1-1; D not resolved. Trimming stripped 6 bases from V and 2 bases from J, with 13 bases between. This CDR3 contains 14 residues. CDR1 MNHEY and CDR2 SVGAGI come from the germline V gene. The CDR3: CASSTERINTEAFF. In DNA form, the CDR3 reads TGTGCCAGCAGCACAGAGCGGATAAACACTGAAGCTTTCTTT.

J is TRBJ1-3 and V is TRBV19; D is ambiguous. There are 16 residues in the CDR3. Germline V gives CDR1 LNHDA, CDR2 SQIVND (reference sequence). Trimming cost V 2 bases and J 0 bases, with 11 bases left between them. The CDR3 sequence: CASSIRGLSSGNTIYF. In nucleotides, the CDR3 is TGTGCCAGTAGTATACGAGGGCTCAGCTCTGGAAACACCATATATTTT. Full variable domain (remainder filled in from reference TRBV19 and TRBJ1-3): DGGITQSPKYLFRKEGQNVTLSCEQNLNHDAMYWYRQDPGQGLRLIYYSQIVNDFQKGDIAEGYSVSREKKESFPLTVTSAQKNPTAFYLCASSIRGLSSGNTIYFGEGSWLTVV.

The chain recombines TRBV5-6 with TRBJ2-5, with 8 bases fitting TRBD2. In germline, CDR1 is SGHDT, CDR2 YYEEEE. CDR3 length equals 17 residues. The J segment lost 5 bases and the V segment lost 2 bases, leaving 14 bases of the junction unmatched. The CDR3 reads CASSFRPFTGGIETQYF. The CDR3 coding sequence is TGTGCCAGCAGCTTTCGGCCATTTACGGGGGGGATTGAGACCCAGTACTTC.

This rearrangement joins TRBV25-1 to TRBJ1-1; 9 nucleotides align to TRBD1. Germline V gene data show CDR1 as MGHDK and CDR2 as SYGVNS. V shed 3 bases and J 5 bases; nucleotides not matched to a gene: 4. The length of the CDR3 is 14 residues. The CDR3 protein is CASSDLGTGTEAFF. The CDR3 DNA reads TGTGCCAGCAGTGACCTAGGGACAGGGACTGAAGCTTTCTTT.

The chain carries TRBV9 and TRBJ2-1; D is possibly TRBD1 (5 bases). Germline values: CDR1 SGDLS, CDR2 YYNGEE. The CDR3 extends over 14 amino acids. With 0 bases removed from V and 2 bases from J, the gap between germline ends came to 6 bases. This chain's CDR3 is CASSVEGTYNEQFF. CDR3 nucleotides: TGTGCCAGCAGCGTAGAGGGGACCTACAATGAGCAGTTCTTC.

V gene TRBV6-5 combines with J gene TRBJ1-1; D is ambiguous. V lost 6 bases and J 1 base, leaving 6 bases between the germline ends. Germline V lookup: CDR1 MNHEY, CDR2 SVGAGI. CDR3 length: 12 amino acids. CDR3 sequence: CASRRGNTEAFF. The CDR3 nucleotides read TGTGCCAGCAGGCGGGGGAACACTGAAGCTTTCTTT.

V is TRBV7-9 and J is TRBJ1-4; D is undetermined. The CDR3 consists of 18 residues. Germline V gene sequence: CDR1 SEHNR, CDR2 FQNEAQ (reference sequence). The ends were cut back, 2 bases at V and 0 bases at J, with 16 bases in the middle. The CDR3 protein is CASSLLAANVATNEKLFF. In DNA, the CDR3 is TGTGCCAGCAGCTTATTGGCCGCAAACGTTGCAACTAATGAAAAACTGTTTTTT.

The V gene is TRBV7-9, the J gene TRBJ1-2, with TRBD1 matching 8 bases. CDR3 length: 12 residues. Germline CDR1 and CDR2: SEHNR and FQNEAQ (reference sequence). Trimming took 4 bases from V and 6 from J; bases not matched to a gene: 1. Here the CDR3 DNA reads TGTGCCAGCAGCTCGACAGGGGATGGCTACACCTTC. Its translation: CASSSTGDGYTF.

This rearrangement joins TRBV10-3 to TRBJ1-5; 9 bases fit TRBD1. This CDR3 is built from 13 residues. V shed 3 bases, J shed 9 bases, and the junction held 3 bases outside the gene matches. Germline-derived CDR1 and CDR2 are ENHRY and SYGVKD. The CDR3: CAISDGTGPPQHF. The CDR3 DNA reads as TGTGCCATCAGTGATGGGACAGGGCCGCCCCAGCATTTT.

This rearrangement joins TRBV7-9 to TRBJ1-2; D remains unclear. CDR3 length: 12 amino acids. Germline V lookup: CDR1 SEHNR, CDR2 FQNEAQ (reference sequence). The V and J ends lost 4 bases and 7 bases respectively, with 10 bases between them. The CDR3 DNA reads TGTGCCAGCAGCTACGCGACGGGTGGCTACACCTTC. Its protein product is CASSYATGGYTF.

The genes are TRBV5-8 and TRBJ2-3; maybe TRBD2 (5 bases). Trimming shortened V by 0 bases and J by 0 bases, and 17 bases separated the two germline ends. CDR1 and CDR2 from the germline V gene are SGHTS and YDEGEE. CDR3 length: 18 amino acids. The chain's CDR3 is CASSLGGVQSRSTDTQYF. CDR3 sequence (DNA): TGTGCCAGCAGCTTGGGGGGAGTGCAGTCCCGAAGCACAGATACGCAGTATTTT.

This sequence joins TRBV27 and TRBJ2-3, with 9 nucleotides matching TRBD1. V was clipped by 5 bases and J by 5 bases; unmatched bases: 11. The germline CDR1 and CDR2 sequences are MNHEY and SMNVEV (reference sequence). This CDR3 spans 16 amino acids. The CDR3 sequence: CASSPTPTGGGDTQYF. CDR3 sequence (DNA): TGTGCCAGCAGTCCTACCCCGACAGGGGGGGGAGATACGCAGTATTTT.

The V gene is TRBV6-5, the J gene TRBJ2-3, with TRBD2 matching over 7 bases. The V segment lost 8 bases and the J segment 4 bases; nucleotides outside the gene matches: 6. CDR3 length equals 13 residues. Germline lookup yields CDR1 MNHEY and CDR2 SVGAGI. The CDR3 nucleotides are TGTGCCAGCCAGGGCGGGGGACCAGATACGCAGTATTTT. It codes for CASQGGGPDTQYF.

The chain couples TRBV7-8 to TRBJ1-1; D is unresolved. CDR3 length: 15 amino acids. V lost 2 bases, J lost 0 bases, and 10 bases lay in between. Per germline, CDR1 SGHVS and CDR2 FQNEAQ. The CDR3 region has the DNA TGTGCCAGCAGCTTAATGGGCAGCATGAACACTGAAGCTTTCTTT. Translating gives CASSLMGSMNTEAFF.

The chain uses TRBV6-1 and TRBJ2-5; D uncertain. This CDR3 has 13 amino acids. V lost 4 bases and J lost 2, with 8 bases in between. Germline V gene lookup returns CDR1 MNHNS and CDR2 SASEGT. In DNA form, the CDR3 reads TGTGCCAGCAGTGTCCTCCTACAAGAGACCCAGTACTTC. It encodes CASSVLLQETQYF.

CDR3 DNA sequence: TGTGCCAGCAGCCTTACCCGAATGGCTAGCCATACCAACTACGAGCAGTACTTC. It yields the protein CASSLTRMASHTNYEQYF. The chain joins TRBV14 to TRBJ2-7, with TRBD2 as a possible D gene (5 bases). The V gene's germline CDR1 is SGHDN and CDR2 FVKESK. The CDR3 runs to 18 residues. V shed 4 bases and J shed 3 bases, with 25 bases lying between them.

The gene calls are TRBV19 and TRBJ1-4, with 8 positions matching TRBD1. The CDR3 is made up of 17 amino acids. V trimming: 1 base; J trimming: 10 bases; junction bases outside the gene matches: 14. Germline CDR1 is LNHDA and CDR2 is SQIVND (reference sequence). This CDR3 is CASSIVLRRTGTGKLFF. CDR3 nucleotides: TGTGCCAGTAGTATAGTCCTGAGGAGGACAGGGACGGGAAAACTGTTTTTT.